This T cell receptor beta chain was observed in a study of cytomegalovirus exposure and HLA in healthy donors. Turning to the study itself: Findings of an earlier analysis included roughly 110 million unique TCR beta sequences from about 180 million T cells.

The J segment lost 0 bases and the V segment lost 6 bases, leaving 4 bases of the junction unmatched. In germline, CDR1 is SGDLS, CDR2 YYNGEE. This CDR3 contains 14 residues. Regarding the study as a whole: A later analysis found TCR association rates differed by HLA locus, highest for DRB1 and lowest for HLA-C. In a later analysis, an Asian-associated ancestry cluster reportedly showed fewer N-insertions than the 666-donor mean. Most TCR sequences were rare, but some public TCRs occurred in many donors.

The study ran its PCR with 60 Vbeta and 13 Jbeta primers. Measured with immunoSEQ multiplex PCR; TCRdb has only the in-frame clones, and not every one. The table records 150,000 to 250,000 clones, roughly four fifths of them present only once. A word on this clone: Its specificity is unknown.

The specimen sequenced was PBMCs. The receptor's source is a boy younger than 10 in good health and CMV-seronegative. V gene TRBV9 combines with J gene TRBJ2-5, with 8 nucleotides matching TRBD1. The CDR3 DNA sequence: TGTGCCAGCACCGCGGGACAGGACCAAGAGACCCAGTACTTC. Residues: CASTAGQDQETQYF.